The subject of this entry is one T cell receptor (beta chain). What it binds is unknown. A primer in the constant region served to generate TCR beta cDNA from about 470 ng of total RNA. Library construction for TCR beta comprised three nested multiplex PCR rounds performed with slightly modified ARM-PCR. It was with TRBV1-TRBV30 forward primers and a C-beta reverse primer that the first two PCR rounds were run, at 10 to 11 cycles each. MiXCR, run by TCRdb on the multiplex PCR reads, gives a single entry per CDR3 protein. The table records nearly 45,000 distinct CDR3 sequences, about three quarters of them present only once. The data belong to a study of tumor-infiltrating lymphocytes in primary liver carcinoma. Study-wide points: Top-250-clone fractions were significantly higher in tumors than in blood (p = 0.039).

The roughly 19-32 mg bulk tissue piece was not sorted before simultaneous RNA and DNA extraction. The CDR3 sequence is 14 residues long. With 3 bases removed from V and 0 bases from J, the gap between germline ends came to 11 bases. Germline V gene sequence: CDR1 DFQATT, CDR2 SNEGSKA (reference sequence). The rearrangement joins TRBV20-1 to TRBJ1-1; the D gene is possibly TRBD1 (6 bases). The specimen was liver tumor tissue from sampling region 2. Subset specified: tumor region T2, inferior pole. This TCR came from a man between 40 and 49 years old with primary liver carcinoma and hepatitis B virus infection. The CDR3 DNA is TGCAGTGCTAGCCGACAGGAAATGAACACTGAAGCTTTCTTT. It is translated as CSASRQEMNTEAFF.